This T cell receptor (beta chain) is from a study of T cell changes during pregnancy in multiple sclerosis. Sequencing used immunoSEQ multiplex PCR; TCRdb keeps in-frame clones, though not all of them. Altogether tens of thousands of clones are present, about 92% being singletons, with the ten largest covering roughly 2.5%. CDR1 and CDR2 from the germline V gene are LNHNV and YYDKDF (reference sequence). Trimming removed 2 bases from V and 3 bases from J; junction bases left unmatched: 11. This CDR3 region has 17 residues. V and J are TRBV15 and TRBJ2-5; TRBD1 matches at 8 bases. The clonotype was recovered from a female donor in good health, enrolled as a control in a pregnancy study. The sequencing here drew on peripheral blood, taken in the second trimester of pregnancy. The CDR3 region has the DNA TGTGCCACCAGCAGATCCTATTCAGGGGGCAGCGAAGAGACCCAGTACTTC. Translated: CATSRSYSGGSEETQYF.